These 14 T cell receptor beta chains were all obtained from the same sample, sequenced in a study of T-cell reconstitution after alpha-beta-depleted transplantation in children. Preparation of the TCRbeta library was carried out with unique molecular identifiers. TCRdb re-analysed the PCR reads in MiXCR, keeping a single row per CDR3 protein. The sample lists 700,000 or so distinct CDR3 sequences, around 13% occurring once. Sequencing used PBMCs, obtained before TCRalphabeta/CD19-depleted stem cell transplant. Receptors originate from a girl aged 2 to 10 with congenital amegakaryocytic thrombocytopenia, due to receive a stem cell transplant.

This clonotype turned up a few times. This chain links TRBV18 with TRBJ2-1; D not certain. The germline V and J ends were trimmed by 3 bases and 8 bases, with 11 bases remaining between them. The germline V gene encodes CDR1 KGHSH and CDR2 LQKENI. The CDR3 covers 13 residues. The CDR3 reads CASSPQQYDEQFF. CDR3 bases: TGTGCCAGCTCACCGCAGCAGTATGATGAGCAGTTCTTC. Looking up the rest from reference TRBV18 and TRBJ2-1 gives the full variable domain: NAGVMQNPRHLVRRRGQEARLRCSPMKGHSHVYWYRQLPEEGLKFMVYLQKENIIDESGMPKERFSAEFPKEGPSILRIQQVVRGDSAAYFCASSPQQYDEQFFGPGTRLTVL.

The chain couples TRBV28 to TRBJ2-5; D uncertain. Germline values: CDR1 MDHEN, CDR2 SYDVKM. Trimming stripped 7 bases from V and 4 bases from J, with 13 bases between. This CDR3 is 13 amino acids long. DNA for the CDR3: TGTGCCAGCACCACACCTCCGGGAGAGACCCAGTACTTC. It encodes CASTTPPGETQYF.

This clonotype was observed at least ten times. This rearrangement joins TRBV4-1 to TRBJ2-1; 8 bases line up with TRBD1. The length of the CDR3 is 15 residues. The germline V gene encodes CDR1 MGHRA and CDR2 YSYEKL. V lost 4 bases to trimming and J lost 9 bases; unmatched junction nucleotides: 11. CDR3 coding DNA: TGCGCCAGCAGCCGAGGACAGGGTTTTGAGACTGAGCAGTTCTTC. Its translation is CASSRGQGFETEQFF.

This clonotype has ten or more counts. The chain couples TRBV27 to TRBJ1-2; no firm D call. V dropped 0 bases and J dropped 6 bases, with 14 bases sitting between them. CDR1 and CDR2 (germline): MNHEY, SMNVEV (reference sequence). There are 15 residues in the CDR3. The DNA for the CDR3 is TGTGCCAGCAGTTTATCGGATATGCATTCGGATGGCTACACCTTC. Amino acid sequence: CASSLSDMHSDGYTF.

Many counts were recorded for this clonotype. This chain uses TRBV10-2 with TRBJ2-5; D is unresolved. V gave up 10 bases and J gave up 2 bases, with 8 bases separating them. CDR1 is WSHSY and CDR2 is SAAADI in the germline V gene. There are 11 residues in the CDR3. CDR3 sequence: CATQGQETQYF. The CDR3 nucleotides read TGCGCCACCCAAGGACAAGAGACCCAGTACTTC.

The rearrangement uses TRBV7-6 and TRBJ2-5, with a weak D call TRBD2 (6 bases). Germline loops: CDR1 SGHVS, CDR2 FNYEAQ. This CDR3 contains 15 residues. The ends were cut back, 6 bases at V and 5 bases at J, with 19 bases in the middle. The CDR3 DNA is TGTGCCAGCAGAGATTCCCCAACGGGAGAGGAGACCCAGTACTTC. Protein: CASRDSPTGEETQYF.

This clonotype was seen many times. The chain recombines TRBV29-1 with TRBJ2-7; perhaps TRBD2 as D (5 bases). From germline, CDR1 is SQVTM and CDR2 ANQGSEA. The germline V and J ends were trimmed by 6 bases and 0 bases, with 15 bases remaining between them. This CDR3 is 14 amino acids long. CDR3: CSVRRPEGSYEQYF. DNA of the CDR3: TGCAGCGTCAGAAGGCCCGAGGGCTCCTACGAGCAGTACTTC.

V is TRBV20-1 and J is TRBJ2-1; no clear D gene. Germline V lookup: CDR1 DFQATT, CDR2 SNEGSKA (reference sequence). This CDR3 region has 17 residues. Trimming left V 0 bases short and J 0 bases short, with 15 bases between. The CDR3 DNA reads as TGCAGTGCTAGAGATCCCCTTGAGCGCATCTCCTACAATGAGCAGTTCTTC. Amino acids: CSARDPLERISYNEQFF.

The table lists this clonotype with many counts. This chain uses TRBV20-1 with TRBJ1-4; no firm D call. CDR1 is DFQATT, CDR2 SNEGSKA, per germline (reference sequence). This CDR3 contains 15 residues. Trimming shortened V by 3 bases and J by 3 bases, and 14 bases separated the two germline ends. For the CDR3, the DNA is TGCAGTGCTAGGTTTCAGTTAGGAGCTAATGAAAAACTGTTTTTT. It specifies CSARFQLGANEKLFF.

This clonotype has ten or more counts. The rearrangement links TRBV19 to TRBJ1-5, with TRBD1 as a possible D gene (5 bases). The CDR3 has 15 amino acids. Trimming removed 1 base at V and 5 bases at J, with 12 bases between. CDR1 is LNHDA and CDR2 is SQIVND in the germline V gene (reference sequence). CDR3 region: CASSIGAGGYQPQHF. CDR3 bases: TGTGCCAGTAGTATAGGTGCGGGGGGGTATCAGCCCCAGCATTTT.

This clonotype was counted at least ten times. V gene TRBV25-1 combines with J gene TRBJ2-6; D is uncertain. CDR3 length: 14 residues. Germline values: CDR1 MGHDK, CDR2 SYGVNS. V gave up 3 bases and J gave up 1 base, with 4 bases separating them. The CDR3 sequence: CASSDTSGANVLTF. CDR3 coding DNA: TGTGCCAGCAGTGATACTTCTGGGGCCAACGTCCTGACTTTC.

This clonotype has just a few counts. The rearrangement uses TRBV20-1 and TRBJ2-7; 10 positions agree with TRBD2. The trim removed 1 base at V and 0 bases at J, leaving 0 bases unmatched. The CDR3 has 14 residues. Germline loops: CDR1 DFQATT, CDR2 SNEGSKA (reference sequence). CDR3: CSARASGGSYEQYF. The CDR3 nucleotides read TGCAGTGCTAGAGCTAGCGGGGGCTCCTACGAGCAGTACTTC.

Only a few counts were recorded for this clonotype. CDR3 protein: CAITPGGWGNNEQFF. DNA for the CDR3: TGTGCCATCACGCCGGGGGGTTGGGGGAACAATGAGCAGTTCTTC. The genes are TRBV10-3 and TRBJ2-1; 7 nucleotides agree with TRBD2. The CDR3 length is 15 residues. CDR1 and CDR2 from the germline V gene are ENHRY and SYGVKD. J gave up 5 bases and V 7 bases, and 11 bases lay outside the gene matches.

This clonotype was detected a few times. The chain is built from TRBV5-1 and TRBJ2-1, with a weak D call TRBD1 (6 bases). Trimming shortened V by 5 bases and J by 7 bases, and 13 bases separated the two germline ends. The CDR3 sequence is 13 residues long. Germline V CDR1 and CDR2: SGHRS, YFSETQ. The DNA of the CDR3 is TGCGCCAGCAGTCGGTCAGGGGAGAATGAGCAGTTCTTC. Residues: CASSRSGENEQFF. Full variable domain (outside the CDR3, taken from reference TRBV5-1 and TRBJ2-1): KAGVTQTPRYLIKTRGQQVTLSCSPISGHRSVSWYQQTPGQGLQFLFEYFSETQRNKGNFPGRFSGRQFSNSRSEMNVSTLELGDSALYLCASSRSGENEQFFGPGTRLTVL.